Each of the 21 T cell receptor beta chains below was sequenced from the same sample in a study of blood T cell repertoires in COVID-19. The assay was immunoSEQ multiplex PCR, and TCRdb's table has in-frame clones only and misses some. There are hundreds of thousands of clones in the sample; approximately 78% occur only once, and roughly a tenth lies in the top ten. Sequenced: peripheral blood. The receptors were sampled from an elderly woman with acute or convalescent COVID-19.

This clone was recorded only once. The V call is TRBV4-1, the J call TRBJ2-2; TRBD2 matches at 8 bases. J was trimmed by 3 bases and V by 4 bases; bases with no gene match: 10. CDR3 length: 17 amino acids. Germline V CDR1 and CDR2: MGHRA, YSYEKL. The CDR3 sequence is CASSRSAGGADTGELFF. In DNA, the CDR3 is TGCGCCAGCAGCCGATCTGCGGGGGGCGCGGACACCGGGGAGCTGTTTTTT.

V is TRBV10-2 and J is TRBJ2-1; 12 bases are a match to TRBD2. After removal of 10 bases from V and 4 bases from J, the junction contained 5 bases not matched to a gene. Germline V gene data show CDR1 as WSHSY and CDR2 as SAAADI. The CDR3 runs 14 residues. Written as DNA, the CDR3 is TGCGCCACCAAACTAGCGGGGGGATACAATGAGCAGTTCTTC. This codes for CATKLAGGYNEQFF.

V and J are TRBV7-8 and TRBJ1-2, with 8 positions matching TRBD1. The germline CDR1 and CDR2 sequences are SGHVS and FQNEAQ. V was clipped by 5 bases and J by 0 bases; unmatched bases: 5. CDR3 length equals 15 residues. The CDR3 sequence: CASSPGTGSNYGYTF. The DNA for the CDR3 is TGTGCCAGCAGCCCGGGGACAGGATCTAACTATGGCTACACCTTC.

The chain employs TRBV29-1 and TRBJ1-1, with 8 bases lining up with TRBD1. The CDR3 has 13 amino acids. Germline CDR1 is SQVTM and CDR2 is ANQGSEA. Trimming at V came to 5 bases and at J to 1 base, leaving 3 bases not matched to a gene. CDR3 DNA: TGCAGCGTTCGACAGGGGAAGAACACTGAAGCTTTCTTT. Translation gives CSVRQGKNTEAFF. The full variable domain, rest sourced from reference TRBV29-1 and TRBJ1-1, is SAVISQKPSRDICQRGTSLTIQCQVDSQVTMMFWYRQQPGQSLTLIATANQGSEATYESGFVIDKFPISRPNLTFSTLTVSNMSPEDSSIYLCSVRQGKNTEAFFGQGTRLTVV.

The gene calls are TRBV19 and TRBJ1-5, with D unresolved. This CDR3 comprises 13 residues. With 3 bases removed from V and 2 bases from J, the gap between germline ends came to 5 bases. Germline V CDR1 and CDR2: LNHDA, SQIVND (reference sequence). Here the CDR3 DNA reads TGTGCCAGTAGTATGGAGGGCAATCAGCCCCAGCATTTT. The encoded protein is CASSMEGNQPQHF.

The chain joins TRBV2 to TRBJ2-5, with 8 bases fitting TRBD1. The trim removed 5 bases at V and 1 base at J, leaving 6 bases unmatched. CDR3 size: 15 residues. From germline, CDR1 is SNHLY and CDR2 FYNNEI. The CDR3 sequence is CASSSGTGPQETQYF. The CDR3 DNA reads as TGTGCCAGCAGTTCCGGGACAGGCCCCCAAGAGACCCAGTACTTC.

V is TRBV21-1 and J is TRBJ2-7; no DNA check was done on the table's D call, TRBD2. TRBV21-1 is reported as a pseudogene. CDR3 length: 18 amino acids. The CDR3 protein is CASSLAGGSYREEPEQYF. Here the CDR3 DNA reads TGTGCCAGCAGCCTAGCGGGGGGTTCTTACAGAGAGGAACCCGAGCAGTACTTC.

The chain joins TRBV6-5 to TRBJ2-3; D might be TRBD1 (6 bases). The CDR3 is 15 amino acids. V was pared by 2 bases and J by 6 bases, with 15 bases between. Germline CDR1 reads MNHEY; CDR2 reads SVGAGI. CDR3: CASSYGQLSGDTQYF. In nucleotides, the CDR3 is TGTGCCAGCAGTTACGGACAGTTGTCTGGGGATACGCAGTATTTT.

The V call is TRBV2, the J call TRBJ2-3, with 10 bases fitting TRBD1. The CDR3 runs 14 residues. Trimming at V came to 8 bases and at J to 4 bases, leaving 6 bases not matched to a gene. Germline CDR1 SNHLY, CDR2 FYNNEI. CDR3 sequence (DNA): TGTGCCAGCGGAGGGGACAGGGGTTCAGATACGCAGTATTTT. Its protein is CASGGDRGSDTQYF. Complete variable domain (other parts from reference TRBV2 and TRBJ2-3): EPEVTQTPSHQVTQMGQEVILRCVPISNHLYFYWYRQILGQKVEFLVSFYNNEISEKSEIFDDQFSVERPDGSNFTLKIRSTKLEDSAMYFCASGGDRGSDTQYFGPGTRLTVL.

In its sample, this clone was seen once. The genes are TRBV5-6 and TRBJ2-2; 10 bases map to TRBD2. The CDR3 sequence is 13 residues long. The trim removed 5 bases at V and 6 bases at J, leaving 1 base unmatched. The germline V gene encodes CDR1 SGHDT and CDR2 YYEEEE. The CDR3 reads CASSSGGPGELFF. DNA for the CDR3: TGTGCCAGCAGTAGCGGGGGGCCCGGGGAGCTGTTTTTT.

The V and J genes are TRBV3-1 (or the pseudogene TRBV3-2) and TRBJ2-3, with TRBD1 identical over 9 bases. The V gene's germline CDR1 is LGHDT and CDR2 YNNKEL (reference sequence). The CDR3 loop spans 16 amino acids. V dropped 5 bases and J dropped 4; count of bases not matched to a gene: 10. CDR3 DNA: TGTGCCAGCAGCGGGACCCGGGACAGGGTAGCAGATACGCAGTATTTT. It yields the protein CASSGTRDRVADTQYF.

As concerns this clone: At one boundary the junction diverges from the germline segment, which might be a read error. The chain joins TRBV7-7 to TRBJ2-2, with 8 bases lining up with TRBD1. The germline V gene has CDR1 SSHAT and CDR2 FNYEAQ (reference sequence). The CDR3 length is 16 residues. The CDR3 reads CASSLGSGQGTGELFF. DNA of the CDR3: TGTGCTAGCAGCTTAGGGTCTGGACAGGGCACCGGGGAGCTGTTTTTT.

The chain couples TRBV19 to TRBJ1-5; no clear D gene. V shed 0 bases and J shed 0 bases, with 9 bases lying between them. Germline CDR1 reads LNHDA; CDR2 reads SQIVND (reference sequence). The CDR3 has 16 residues. The CDR3 coding sequence is TGTGCCAGTAGTATAGATCGGGGTAATAGCAATCAGCCCCAGCATTTT. Translated, it gives CASSIDRGNSNQPQHF.

The chain uses TRBV14 and TRBJ2-7; tentatively, D is TRBD1 (5 bases). V was trimmed by 1 base and J by 5 bases, leaving 18 bases between them. The CDR3 spans 16 residues. The germline gives CDR1 SGHDN, CDR2 FVKESK. The DNA of the CDR3 is TGTGCCAGCAGCCAAGGTTGGGGCAGGGTTAGAAACGAGCAGTACTTC. Protein sequence: CASSQGWGRVRNEQYF.

The rearrangement joins TRBV7-8 to TRBJ1-5; D call uncertain. From germline, CDR1 is SGHVS and CDR2 FQNEAQ. There are 18 residues in the CDR3. The ends were cut back, 3 bases at V and 2 bases at J, with 20 bases in the middle. CDR3 DNA sequence: TGTGCCAGCAGCTTCTTTTCAGCCACGTTAGGAGGCAATCAGCCCCAGCATTTT. Protein: CASSFFSATLGGNQPQHF.

This sequence joins TRBV5-8 and TRBJ2-7, with D perhaps TRBD1 (6 bases). In germline, CDR1 is SGHTS, CDR2 YDEGEE. V was trimmed by 3 bases and J by 3 bases, leaving 13 bases between them. The length of the CDR3 is 14 residues. The CDR3 here is CASSSTGTNYEQYF. For the CDR3, the DNA is TGTGCCAGCAGCTCCACCGGGACAAACTACGAGCAGTACTTC.

The V call is TRBV27, the J call TRBJ1-1; D is ambiguous. The CDR3 is 13 residues long. V lost 6 bases to trimming and J lost 1 base, with 9 bases between them. Germline CDR1 is MNHEY and CDR2 is SMNVEV (reference sequence). The CDR3 sequence: CASSPQENTEAFF. In DNA, the CDR3 is TGTGCCAGCAGCCCCCAGGAGAACACTGAAGCTTTCTTT.

The chain couples TRBV30 to TRBJ1-6; D unclear. The CDR3 consists of 14 residues. Germline loops: CDR1 GTSNPN, CDR2 SVGIG (reference sequence). Deletions cut 5 bases from V and 10 bases from J, with 18 bases between. The DNA for the CDR3 is TGTGCCTGGTCCCTCGGGTCTCCTGAGTCACCCCTCCACTTT. Encoded protein: CAWSLGSPESPLHF.

This rearrangement joins TRBV24-1 to TRBJ2-1; tentative D call: TRBD2 (6 bases). Looked up from germline, CDR1 is KGHDR and CDR2 is SFDVKD. The V gene lost 2 bases and the J gene lost 3 bases, with 10 bases spanning the gap. The CDR3 spans 15 residues. The CDR3: CATSDWGLSYNEQFF. The CDR3 DNA reads TGTGCCACCAGTGATTGGGGACTGAGCTACAATGAGCAGTTCTTC.

This chain uses TRBV2 with TRBJ1-4; 11 nucleotides agree with TRBD1. The CDR3 sequence is 14 residues long. V dropped 10 bases and J dropped 7; count of bases not matched to a gene: 8. Per the germline V gene, CDR1 is SNHLY and CDR2 is FYNNEI. CDR3 amino acids: CATHRDRGIEKLFF. CDR3 coding DNA: TGTGCCACCCACCGGGACAGGGGGATTGAAAAACTGTTTTTT.

The chain employs TRBV4-3 and TRBJ1-3, with unresolved D. Trimming removed 0 bases at V and 0 bases at J, with 9 bases between. The germline CDR1 and CDR2 sequences are LGHNA and YSLEER. This CDR3 region has 16 residues. Here the CDR3 reads CASSQDASNSGNTIYF. Here the CDR3 DNA reads TGCGCCAGCAGCCAAGATGCCAGTAACTCTGGAAACACCATATATTTT.